The next 24 T cell receptor beta chains were all read from a single sample in a study of blood T cell repertoires in COVID-19. Profiled with immunoSEQ multiplex PCR; TCRdb holds only in-frame clones, not every one. The table has approximately 150,000 clones, 84% seen once. The specimen sequenced was peripheral blood. All receptors derive from a woman of 80 years or more with COVID-19, enrolled during active disease.

The chain uses TRBV7-9 and TRBJ1-2, with TRBD1 matching 9 bases. CDR3 size: 13 residues. Germline CDR1 SEHNR, CDR2 FQNEAQ (reference sequence). Losses at the gene ends were 2 bases for V and 7 bases for J; bases not matched to a gene: 2. CDR3 DNA: TGTGCCAGCAGCTTAACAGGGGGCTTTGGCTACACCTTC. It specifies CASSLTGGFGYTF.

V and J are TRBV3-1 (or the pseudogene TRBV3-2) and TRBJ2-7; 9 positions match TRBD2. The CDR3 is 16 residues long. Germline-derived CDR1 and CDR2 are LGHDT and YNNKEL (reference sequence). V was clipped by 3 bases and J by 2 bases; unmatched bases: 8. The CDR3 protein is CASSQPWRGGAYEQYF. The CDR3 DNA follows: TGTGCCAGCAGCCAGCCTTGGCGCGGGGGGGCCTACGAGCAGTACTTC.

The CDR3 sequence: CASSSPRLADTQYF. CDR3 in DNA: TGTGCCAGCAGTTCCCCCAGACTAGCAGATACGCAGTATTTT. J is TRBJ2-3 and V is TRBV28; tentative D call: TRBD2 (6 bases). CDR3 length equals 14 residues. V lost 4 bases and J lost 4, with 12 bases in between. Germline CDR1 MDHEN, CDR2 SYDVKM.

The DNA for the CDR3 is TGTGCCAGCAGTCGCTACCTGGACGAGCAGTACTTC. It encodes CASSRYLDEQYF. The V and J genes are TRBV6-5 and TRBJ2-7; D gene unclear. The germline V and J ends were trimmed by 5 bases and 5 bases, with 10 bases remaining between them. The CDR3 spans 12 residues. Germline V gene lookup returns CDR1 MNHEY and CDR2 SVGAGI.

This chain links TRBV15 with TRBJ2-2; TRBD1 might be the D (5 bases). Per the germline V gene, CDR1 is LNHNV and CDR2 is YYDKDF (reference sequence). Trimming shortened V by 1 base and J by 6 bases, and 12 bases separated the two germline ends. The CDR3 extends over 15 amino acids. CDR3 coding DNA: TGTGCCACCAGCAGAGCTGTTGGCAGGGCCGGGGAGCTGTTTTTT. This codes for CATSRAVGRAGELFF.

The chain recombines TRBV10-3 with TRBJ2-7, with a weak D call TRBD1 (6 bases). The V gene lost 0 bases and the J gene lost 3 bases, with 12 bases spanning the gap. The CDR3 is 15 residues long. Germline lookup yields CDR1 ENHRY and CDR2 SYGVKD. CDR3 in DNA: TGTGCCATCAGTGAGTCATGGGACAAGTACTACGAGCAGTACTTC. It yields the protein CAISESWDKYYEQYF.

The chain couples TRBV18 to TRBJ2-2; TRBD2 matches 8 bases. From germline, CDR1 is KGHSH and CDR2 LQKENI. The CDR3 spans 19 residues. V shed 0 bases, J shed 4 bases, and the junction held 13 bases outside the gene matches. Here the CDR3 reads CASSPPGSGRALGTGELFF. DNA for the CDR3: TGTGCCAGCTCACCACCGGGCAGCGGGAGAGCCCTTGGCACCGGGGAGCTGTTTTTT.

The chain carries TRBV6-5 and TRBJ1-6; a weak D match, TRBD1 (5 bases). The CDR3 consists of 15 residues. Trimming took off 2 bases at V and 7 bases at J, with 12 bases between the two ends. The germline CDR1 and CDR2 sequences are MNHEY and SVGAGI. The DNA for the CDR3 is TGTGCCAGCAGTTACGACAGTATGTGGAATTCACCCCTCCACTTT. This translates into CASSYDSMWNSPLHF.

The genes are TRBV7-2 and TRBJ1-2, with D maybe TRBD1 (5 bases). The CDR3 is made up of 14 amino acids. V lost 7 bases to trimming and J lost 2 bases, with 14 bases between them. CDR1 is SGHTA and CDR2 is FQGNSA in the germline V gene. CDR3 amino acids: CASNQVTGNYGYTF. CDR3 bases: TGTGCCAGCAATCAAGTTACAGGAAACTATGGCTACACCTTC.

V and J are TRBV5-1 and TRBJ1-2; D unclear. This CDR3 has 14 residues. Deletions cut 4 bases from V and 5 bases from J, with 15 bases between. Germline assignment: CDR1 SGHRS and CDR2 YFSETQ. CDR3 nucleotides: TGCGCCAGCAGCCCCCGGGAGGGATGGTATGGCTACACCTTC. Protein product: CASSPREGWYGYTF. The variable domain in full, with the rest retrieved from reference TRBV5-1 and TRBJ1-2, is KAGVTQTPRYLIKTRGQQVTLSCSPISGHRSVSWYQQTPGQGLQFLFEYFSETQRNKGNFPGRFSGRQFSNSRSEMNVSTLELGDSALYLCASSPREGWYGYTFGSGTRLTVV.

V usage is TRBV18 and J usage is TRBJ1-1; D may be TRBD1 (6 bases). This CDR3 has 15 amino acids. Trimming removed 5 bases from V and 4 bases from J, with 17 bases in between. Germline V gene data show CDR1 as KGHSH and CDR2 as LQKENI. The CDR3 DNA reads as TGTGCCAGCTCATTCGAGGGGGTAAAAGGCACTGAAGCTTTCTTT. It yields the protein CASSFEGVKGTEAFF.

The genes are TRBV7-3 and TRBJ2-1, with 8 bases aligning to TRBD1. The CDR3 has 15 residues. CDR1 is SGHTA and CDR2 is FQGTGA in the germline V gene. With 5 bases clipped from V and 4 bases from J, the junction kept 7 bases outside the gene matches. CDR3 bases: TGTGCCAGCAGCCGTGACAGGGGCACGTACAATGAGCAGTTCTTC. Amino acids: CASSRDRGTYNEQFF.

The chain's CDR3 is CASSPRGSGANVLTF. The CDR3 nucleotides are TGTGCCAGCAGCCCCAGGGGCTCGGGGGCCAACGTCCTGACTTTC. The chain carries TRBV11-3 and TRBJ2-6, with TRBD1 as a possible D gene (6 bases). This CDR3 has 15 residues. CDR1 is SGHNT and CDR2 is YENEEA in the germline V gene. Trimming took off 5 bases at V and 4 bases at J, with 12 bases between the two ends.

Comments on this clone: The sample has other DNA sequences that encode this CDR3 too. The rearrangement uses TRBV18 and TRBJ1-5; D gene unclear. Germline V gives CDR1 KGHSH, CDR2 LQKENI. The CDR3 has 13 residues. Deletions cut 3 bases from V and 3 bases from J, with 6 bases between. The CDR3 reads CASSPGVNQPQHF. The CDR3 DNA reads TGTGCCAGCTCACCGGGAGTCAATCAGCCCCAGCATTTT.

This chain uses TRBV6-4 with TRBJ2-7; the match to TRBD1 covers 12 bases. The junction had 6 bases not matched to a gene; V was cut back by 7 bases and J by 2 bases. Germline V gives CDR1 MRHNA, CDR2 SNTAGT. This CDR3 spans 15 amino acids. The CDR3 spells CASTLRDRGPYEQYF. In DNA form, the CDR3 reads TGTGCCAGCACATTAAGGGACAGGGGGCCCTACGAGCAGTACTTC.

This chain connects TRBV11-2 to TRBJ2-3; 8 bases map to TRBD2. Germline V lookup: CDR1 SGHAT, CDR2 FQNNGV. The ends lost 4 bases at V and 2 bases at J; junction bases unmatched: 8. This CDR3 region has 16 residues. For the CDR3, the DNA is TGTGCCAGCAGCTGGCCGGGGACTAGATACACAGATACGCAGTATTTT. Translating gives CASSWPGTRYTDTQYF.

The chain couples TRBV19 to TRBJ1-6; the D is unclear. Germline V lookup: CDR1 LNHDA, CDR2 SQIVND (reference sequence). Trimming took 9 bases from V and 2 from J, leaving 8 bases between them. The CDR3 is 13 amino acids. The CDR3 nucleotides are TGTGCCAGCACCGCAGCCTATAATTCACCCCTCCACTTT. Its protein product is CASTAAYNSPLHF.

The chain carries TRBV4-1 and TRBJ1-2; D gene ambiguous. The CDR3 extends over 15 amino acids. The V gene's germline CDR1 is MGHRA and CDR2 YSYEKL. V lost 1 base and J 0 bases, leaving 9 bases between the germline ends. The DNA of the CDR3 is TGCGCCAGCAGCCAAGGGGCCACCCCTAACTATGGCTACACCTTC. This gives the protein CASSQGATPNYGYTF.

The chain has TRBV30 and TRBJ2-7; 8 bases agree with TRBD1. The CDR3 contains 14 residues. V shed 2 bases and J 6 bases; nucleotides not matched to a gene: 9. CDR1 GTSNPN and CDR2 SVGIG come from the germline V gene (reference sequence). In DNA form, the CDR3 reads TGTGCCTGGAGTAGGTACAGGGGGTGGTCCGAGCAGTACTTC. Protein product: CAWSRYRGWSEQYF.

DNA for the CDR3: TGTGCCACCAGCAGAGAGAGGGTGGAGACCCAGTACTTC. It translates to CATSRERVETQYF. The genes are TRBV15 and TRBJ2-5; D perhaps matches TRBD2 (5 bases). The CDR3 covers 13 residues. V was pared by 0 bases and J by 5 bases, with 7 bases between. The germline CDR1 and CDR2 sequences are LNHNV and YYDKDF (reference sequence). Using reference TRBV15 and TRBJ2-5 for the parts outside the CDR3, the full variable domain is DAMVIQNPRYQVTQFGKPVTLSCSQTLNHNVMYWYQQKSSQAPKLLFHYYDKDFNNEADTPDNFQSRRPNTSFCFLDIRSPGLGDTAMYLCATSRERVETQYFGPGTRLLVL.

V gene TRBV18 combines with J gene TRBJ1-2; 7 nucleotides match TRBD1. With V trimmed by 6 bases and J by 8 bases, 6 bases remained unmatched. Germline V lookup: CDR1 KGHSH, CDR2 LQKENI. The CDR3 sequence is 12 residues long. The CDR3 DNA reads TGTGCCAGCTCGCAACAGGGGTGGGGCTACACCTTC. Protein product: CASSQQGWGYTF.

This chain connects TRBV18 to TRBJ1-2, with D possibly matching TRBD1 (6 bases). The CDR3 length is 14 residues. Trimming stripped 4 bases from V and 8 bases from J, with 17 bases between. CDR1 is KGHSH, CDR2 LQKENI, per germline. The CDR3 DNA is TGTGCCAGCTCACTCTACTCAGGGGTTAAGGGCTACACCTTC. Protein product: CASSLYSGVKGYTF.

This clone was seen just once. A junction end diverges from the germline sequence, so it may reflect a read error. The V and J genes are TRBV7-7 and TRBJ2-5; D is perhaps TRBD1 (6 bases). Germline CDR1 SSHAT, CDR2 FNYEAQ (reference sequence). The CDR3 is made up of 12 amino acids. The CDR3 bases are TGTGCTAGCAGCTCCCAGGGGGAGACCCAGTACTTC. Encoded protein: CASSSQGETQYF.

The chain couples TRBV29-1 to TRBJ1-1; weak D call: TRBD1 (6 bases). The CDR3 contains 13 residues. Looked up from germline, CDR1 is SQVTM and CDR2 is ANQGSEA. V was cut by 7 bases and J by 0 bases, with 12 bases left in between. The CDR3 DNA is TGCAGCGGAAACAGGGCTTTGAACACTGAAGCTTTCTTT. Its protein product is CSGNRALNTEAFF.